This entry lists 24 T cell receptor beta chains sequenced from one sample in a study of CD8+CD57+ T cells in acquired aplastic anemia. The study profiled TCR beta VDJ and CDR3 using genomic DNA as template. TCRdb redid the calling of the reads with MiXCR, one entry per CDR3 protein. Here the sample spans about 180,000 distinct CDR3 sequences, around 50% being singletons. It was patients with CD8+CD57+ cell expansion by flow cytometry who were chosen for sequencing. The specimen sequenced was sorted CD4+, CD8+, or CD8+CD57+ T cells (not recorded which) from PBMCs. The receptors were gathered from a human donor with aplastic anemia.

This clonotype was found many times. This chain uses TRBV2 with TRBJ2-2, with 9 bases fitting TRBD1. The germline V gene encodes CDR1 SNHLY and CDR2 FYNNEI. The CDR3 extends over 13 amino acids. J gave up 6 bases and V 7 bases, and 3 bases lay outside the gene matches. CDR3 in DNA: TGTGCCAGCAAAAGACAGGGGGCCGGGGAGCTGTTTTTT. This translates into CASKRQGAGELFF.

Ten or more counts support this clonotype. This rearrangement joins TRBV5-4 to TRBJ2-5, with D perhaps TRBD1 or TRBD2 (5 bases each). The CDR3 has 15 amino acids. The V and J ends lost 2 bases and 0 bases respectively, with 11 bases between them. The germline gives CDR1 SGHNT, CDR2 YYREEE (reference sequence). The CDR3 coding sequence is TGTGCCAGCAGCTTTAAGGGGAGAAACCAAGAGACCCAGTACTTC. Its protein product is CASSFKGRNQETQYF.

The chain has TRBV3-1 and TRBJ2-1; D is unresolved. This CDR3 has 14 amino acids. V lost 0 bases and J 13 bases, leaving 16 bases between the germline ends. Germline V gives CDR1 LGHDT, CDR2 YNNKEL (reference sequence). CDR3 region: CASSQDLVGRTQFF. CDR3 sequence (DNA): TGTGCCAGCAGCCAAGATCTGGTCGGGCGGACCCAGTTCTTC.

This clonotype occurred a few times. The chain has TRBV10-3 and TRBJ1-1; possible D gene TRBD1, 5 bases. CDR3 size: 15 residues. Looked up from germline, CDR1 is ENHRY and CDR2 is SYGVKD. V lost 8 bases, J lost 5 bases, and 21 bases lay in between. Here the CDR3 DNA reads TGTGCCATCTCCCAGGGAGGTACAAGGCGGACTGAAGCTTTCTTT. This sequence encodes CAISQGGTRRTEAFF.

V usage is TRBV7-9 and J usage is TRBJ2-3, with a weak D call TRBD2 (7 bases). Germline V lookup: CDR1 SEHNR, CDR2 FQNEAQ (reference sequence). Trimming took off 2 bases at V and 4 bases at J, with 10 bases between the two ends. This CDR3 has 14 residues. CDR3 in amino acids: CASSLLGGADTQYF. In nucleotides, the CDR3 is TGTGCCAGCAGCTTATTAGGGGGGGCAGATACGCAGTATTTT. Based on the CDR3 plus reference TRBV7-9 and TRBJ2-3, the full variable domain is DTGVSQNPRHKITKRGQNVTFRCDPISEHNRLYWYRQTLGQGPEFLTYFQNEAQLEKSRLLSDRFSAERPKGSFSTLEIQRTEQGDSAMYLCASSLLGGADTQYFGPGTRLTVL.

Written as DNA, the CDR3 is TGTGCCAGTAGTTCGGGTAGCGGACTTTACGAGCAGTACTTC. Residues: CASSSGSGLYEQYF. The rearrangement links TRBV19 to TRBJ2-7, with D possibly matching TRBD2 (6 bases). CDR1 is LNHDA, CDR2 SQIVND, per germline (reference sequence). The CDR3 sequence is 14 residues long. V was clipped by 5 bases and J by 4 bases, with 15 bases between them.

This clonotype was observed at least ten times. The gene calls are TRBV9 and TRBJ1-5; a weak D match, TRBD1 (6 bases). CDR3 length: 14 amino acids. The V and J ends lost 3 bases and 5 bases respectively, with 12 bases between them. Germline lookup yields CDR1 SGDLS and CDR2 YYNGEE. The CDR3 DNA reads as TGTGCCAGCAGCGATAGGGGGGAATATCAGCCCCAGCATTTT. Its protein is CASSDRGEYQPQHF.

The genes are TRBV19 and TRBJ2-5; D possibly corresponds to TRBD1 (6 bases). The V end lost 6 bases, the J end lost 10 bases, and 18 bases lay between the germline ends. The CDR3 spans 13 residues. CDR1 and CDR2 from the germline V gene are LNHDA and SQIVND (reference sequence). CDR3 nucleotides: TGTGCCAGTAGCGCCGGGACACTTGGGGACCAGTACTTC. It specifies CASSAGTLGDQYF.

V gene TRBV2 combines with J gene TRBJ2-3; a weak D match, TRBD1 (6 bases). Germline CDR1 and CDR2: SNHLY and FYNNEI. CDR3 length: 15 amino acids. Trimming removed 7 bases from V and 1 base from J, with 15 bases in between. The CDR3 sequence: CASTYGRGRTDTQYF. Here the CDR3 DNA reads TGTGCCAGCACTTACGGCAGGGGCCGCACAGATACGCAGTATTTT.

The V and J genes are TRBV5-1 and TRBJ2-3; D gene unclear. Germline lookup yields CDR1 SGHRS and CDR2 YFSETQ. Trimming took off 4 bases at V and 4 bases at J, with 13 bases between the two ends. The CDR3 sequence is 14 residues long. The CDR3 nucleotides read TGCGCCAGCAGCCTCCCTTTTTCCTCAGATACGCAGTATTTT. Its translation is CASSLPFSSDTQYF.

This sequence joins TRBV19 and TRBJ2-7; no definite D call. This CDR3 has 14 amino acids. V lost 1 base and J 5 bases, leaving 12 bases between the germline ends. Per the germline V gene, CDR1 is LNHDA and CDR2 is SQIVND (reference sequence). The CDR3 is CASSIAGWGHEQYF. The CDR3 DNA follows: TGTGCCAGTAGTATAGCTGGTTGGGGTCACGAGCAGTACTTC.

Ten or more counts support this clonotype. This chain links TRBV29-1 with TRBJ1-2; D perhaps matches TRBD1 (6 bases). This CDR3 region has 12 residues. Germline values: CDR1 SQVTM, CDR2 ANQGSEA. The V end was cut by 4 bases, the J end by 4 bases, with 10 bases between. The CDR3 loop is CSVAQGGYGYTF. The CDR3 bases are TGCAGCGTTGCACAGGGTGGCTATGGCTACACCTTC.

In its sample, this clonotype was seen many times. The chain couples TRBV29-1 to TRBJ2-7; D is perhaps TRBD2 (5 bases). The germline gives CDR1 SQVTM, CDR2 ANQGSEA. Trimming stripped 0 bases from V and 6 bases from J, with 24 bases between. The length of the CDR3 is 17 residues. CDR3 loop: CSVEDGIGLAVRSEQYF. The CDR3 DNA sequence: TGCAGCGTTGAAGATGGTATTGGGCTAGCCGTAAGAAGCGAGCAGTACTTC.

The chain links TRBV7-9 to TRBJ1-4; maybe TRBD1 (6 bases). The CDR3 length is 12 residues. Germline CDR1 SEHNR, CDR2 FQNEAQ (reference sequence). V gave up 10 bases and J gave up 11 bases, with 17 bases separating them. The CDR3 loop is CAITATGRKLFF. Written as DNA, the CDR3 is TGTGCCATTACAGCCACAGGGAGGAAACTGTTTTTT.

The chain employs TRBV20-1 and TRBJ2-3, with 7 bases identical to TRBD1. The CDR3 has 13 amino acids. Looked up from germline, CDR1 is DFQATT and CDR2 is SNEGSKA (reference sequence). V was pared by 5 bases and J by 3 bases, with 5 bases of the junction left unmatched. This chain's CDR3 is CSAEGAVTDTQYF. The DNA of the CDR3 is TGCAGTGCTGAGGGGGCGGTGACAGATACGCAGTATTTT.

To note about this clonotype: A single base separates this from a much larger clone, so it may be a read error. J is TRBJ2-1 and V is TRBV6-5; 8 bases map to TRBD2. CDR1 and CDR2 (germline): MNHEY, SVGAGI. CDR3 length equals 15 residues. CDR3 in amino acids: CAISYAGGEYNEQFF. As DNA, the CDR3 is TGTGCCATCAGTTACGCCGGGGGGGAATACAATGAGCAGTTCTTC.

This clonotype was detected many times. This chain links TRBV19 with TRBJ2-5, with a tentative D call TRBD1 (5 bases). Germline CDR1 LNHDA, CDR2 SQIVND (reference sequence). Trimming took 2 bases from V and 5 from J, leaving 9 bases between them. The CDR3 covers 13 residues. The CDR3 DNA is TGTGCCAGTAGTATACCAGGGATTGAGACCCAGTACTTC. This codes for CASSIPGIETQYF.

This clonotype was detected a few times. At one end, the junction sequence differs from germline, possibly due to a read error. The CDR3 DNA sequence: TGTGCCAGCAGTTTTACCCCTGGGTTC. Protein product: CASSFTPGF. The rearrangement uses TRBV6-2 or TRBV6-3 and TRBJ2-5; D remains ambiguous. The CDR3 has 9 amino acids. Germline CDR1 is MNHEY and CDR2 is SVGEGT.

Only a few counts were recorded for this clonotype. The J gene is TRBJ1-5, the V gene TRBV6-1, with 8 bases aligning to TRBD1. The CDR3 length is 16 residues. Germline values: CDR1 MNHNS, CDR2 SASEGT. Trimming removed 7 bases from V and 7 bases from J; junction bases left unmatched: 15. CDR3 loop: CASTTANVQGAQPQHF. The CDR3 nucleotides read TGTGCCAGCACCACAGCCAACGTCCAGGGGGCACAGCCCCAGCATTTT.

About this clonotype itself: A read error may be the cause here, since a much bigger clone is one base away. The chain joins TRBV5-6 to TRBJ2-2; 10 bases agree with TRBD1. Germline V gives CDR1 SGHDT, CDR2 YYEEEE. This CDR3 is built from 15 residues. The CDR3 nucleotides are TGTGCCAGCAGCCCGGGACAGGGGTACACCGGGGAGCTGCTTTTT. This translates into CASSPGQGYTGELLF.

This clonotype was recorded many times. V is TRBV7-9 and J is TRBJ2-1; 8 bases map to TRBD1. CDR1 is SEHNR and CDR2 is FQNEAQ in the germline V gene (reference sequence). Trimming removed 0 bases from V and 0 bases from J; junction bases left unmatched: 1. The CDR3 consists of 16 residues. For the CDR3, the DNA is TGTGCCAGCAGCTTAGCCGGGACAGGCTCCTACAATGAGCAGTTCTTC. It codes for CASSLAGTGSYNEQFF.

A few counts support this clonotype. The CDR3 bases are TGTGCCAGCAGCCTGTGGGATAGGGAGCTGTTTTTT. It specifies CASSLWDRELFF. The V call is TRBV7-8, the J call TRBJ2-2; no clear D. V was cut by 5 bases and J by 9 bases, with 10 bases left in between. From germline, CDR1 is SGHVS and CDR2 FQNEAQ. There are 12 residues in the CDR3.

This clonotype appeared a few times. The CDR3 loop is CSVTEPGLADNEQFF. As DNA, the CDR3 is TGCAGCGTTACAGAACCGGGACTAGCGGACAATGAGCAGTTCTTC. The chain joins TRBV29-1 to TRBJ2-1; 11 bases are shared with TRBD2. V trimming: 5 bases; J trimming: 5 bases; junction bases outside the gene matches: 8. The length of the CDR3 is 15 residues. Germline CDR1 and CDR2: SQVTM and ANQGSEA.

This clonotype was observed at least ten times. The chain is built from TRBV10-2 and TRBJ1-2; no clear D. CDR3 length: 14 amino acids. The germline CDR1 and CDR2 sequences are WSHSY and SAAADI. With 3 bases removed from V and 4 bases from J, the gap between germline ends came to 12 bases. This CDR3 is CASSDRRRGYGYTF. Here the CDR3 DNA reads TGCGCCAGCAGTGACAGGCGGCGAGGCTATGGCTACACCTTC.